The 2 T cell receptor beta chains below were found in one sample sequenced in a study of PD-L1 blockade in urothelial cancer. Method: immunoSEQ multiplex PCR; TCRdb's copy keeps in-frame clones and lacks some. The sample has about 130,000 clones; roughly 88% are singletons. Time point: peripheral blood 6 weeks after treatment start. Sequencing was performed on PBMCs, taken around atezolizumab (anti-PD-L1) treatment. The receptors here all came from a man aged 45 to 65 with urothelial cancer.

The chain joins TRBV7-8 to TRBJ1-1, with TRBD1 identical over 8 bases. Germline CDR1 is SGHVS and CDR2 is FQNEAQ. V shed 5 bases, J shed 3 bases, and the junction held 11 bases outside the gene matches. The CDR3 runs 16 residues. CDR3 in amino acids: CASSRTRTGRDTEAFF. CDR3 bases: TGTGCCAGCAGCCGAACCCGGACAGGGCGGGACACTGAAGCTTTCTTT.

This chain links TRBV5-6 with TRBJ1-3, with 7 bases fitting TRBD1. The CDR3 contains 14 residues. CDR1 and CDR2 (germline): SGHDT, YYEEEE. J gave up 3 bases and V 2 bases, and 2 bases lay outside the gene matches. The CDR3 sequence is CASSFPGGGNTIYF. In DNA, the CDR3 is TGTGCCAGCAGCTTTCCAGGGGGTGGAAACACCATATATTTT.